These 28 T cell receptor beta chains originate from one sample sequenced in a study of long-term antiretroviral therapy in people with HIV. Version v3.0 of the immunoSEQ assay ran at survey level. The data were produced by immunoSEQ multiplex PCR, yet TCRdb's version contains in-frame clones alone and is incomplete. The table lists tens of thousands of clones, around 80% of them singletons, with approximately 8.5% in the top ten. Sample: unsorted PBMCs, taken 1.5 years before starting antiretroviral therapy. These receptors all come from a man younger than 30 with HIV.

For this clone: At one end the junction does not follow the germline gene, possibly because of a read error. The gene calls are TRBV7-7 and TRBJ1-2; 7 bases map to TRBD1. CDR3 size: 18 residues. Germline CDR1 and CDR2: SSHAT and FNYEAQ (reference sequence). CDR3 nucleotide sequence: TGTGCTAGCAGCTTAGCAGGTTGGGGGGACAGCGACTGTCGTGGCTACACCTTC. It is translated as CASSLAGWGDSDCRGYTF.

The CDR3 DNA sequence: TGTGCCACCAGCAAAGGGACACAGGCCTACGAGCAGTACTTC. The encoded protein is CATSKGTQAYEQYF. The rearrangement links TRBV15 to TRBJ2-7, with D maybe TRBD1 (6 bases). The CDR3 runs to 14 residues. The germline gives CDR1 LNHNV, CDR2 YYDKDF (reference sequence). Trimming removed 4 bases at V and 2 bases at J, with 12 bases between.

This chain links TRBV11-2 with TRBJ2-7, with TRBD2 matching over 9 bases. The CDR3 is 17 amino acids. Germline CDR1 is SGHAT and CDR2 is FQNNGV. V shed 2 bases, J shed 2 bases, and the junction held 10 bases outside the gene matches. The CDR3 region has the DNA TGTGCCAGCAGCTTACTCTGGACTAGCGTTATACCCTACGAGCAGTACTTC. Translating gives CASSLLWTSVIPYEQYF.

V is TRBV6-1 and J is TRBJ1-6; weak D call: TRBD1 (5 bases). V was pared by 10 bases and J by 10 bases, with 11 bases between. This CDR3 is built from 11 residues. The germline V gene has CDR1 MNHNS and CDR2 SASEGT. DNA of the CDR3: TGTGCCATCTTGGAGGGGTCACCCCTCCACTTT. Protein product: CAILEGSPLHF.

The rearrangement joins TRBV5-1 to TRBJ2-3; no clear D. The CDR3 is 14 residues long. Per germline, CDR1 SGHRS and CDR2 YFSETQ. Trimming stripped 0 bases from V and 5 bases from J, with 10 bases between. DNA of the CDR3: TGCGCCAGCAGCTTGGAAGTAGCTGTAGATACGCAGTATTTT. It encodes CASSLEVAVDTQYF.

This CDR3 reads CASSDYGYQPQHF. The CDR3 DNA follows: TGTGCCAGCAGTGACTATGGATATCAGCCCCAGCATTTT. V and J are TRBV6-4 and TRBJ1-5; unclear D gene. Germline V CDR1 and CDR2: MRHNA, SNTAGT. The CDR3 has 13 residues. Trimming took off 1 base at V and 5 bases at J, with 6 bases between the two ends.

This clone was picked up a small number of times. The chain links TRBV5-1 to TRBJ2-7; a weak D match, TRBD2 (5 bases). There are 12 residues in the CDR3. Trimming left V 1 base short and J 4 bases short, with 6 bases between. Looked up from germline, CDR1 is SGHRS and CDR2 is YFSETQ. CDR3 DNA: TGCGCCAGCAGCTTGCGGGGATACGAGCAGTACTTC. Translating gives CASSLRGYEQYF.

This rearrangement joins TRBV9 to TRBJ2-7, with 13 bases identical to TRBD2. This CDR3 is built from 15 residues. CDR1 and CDR2 from the germline V gene are SGDLS and YYNGEE. J lost 7 bases, V lost 4 bases, and 8 bases had no gene match. CDR3 DNA sequence: TGTGCCAGCAGCCCGACTAGCGGGGGGCTTTATGAGCAGTACTTC. Protein sequence: CASSPTSGGLYEQYF.

The gene calls are TRBV4-1 and TRBJ2-4, with 7 bases that match TRBD1. This CDR3 is 15 amino acids long. After removal of 6 bases from V and 5 bases from J, the junction contained 10 bases not matched to a gene. Germline V gives CDR1 MGHRA, CDR2 YSYEKL. The CDR3 reads CASSPLGQGENIQYF. The CDR3 bases are TGCGCCAGCAGTCCTCTCGGGCAGGGGGAAAACATTCAGTACTTC.

The J gene is TRBJ2-7, the V gene TRBV10-3; the match to TRBD2 covers 16 bases. Germline CDR1 and CDR2: ENHRY and SYGVKD. Trimming cost V 6 bases and J 7 bases; bases outside gene matches: 6. The CDR3 contains 15 residues. The CDR3 here is CAIRGTSGRAGEQYF. CDR3 in DNA: TGTGCCATCAGGGGGACTAGCGGGAGGGCCGGAGAGCAGTACTTC.

This clone was detected once. The chain carries TRBV5-6 and TRBJ1-3; 7 nucleotides line up with TRBD1. Germline V gene data show CDR1 as SGHDT and CDR2 as YYEEEE. This CDR3 is built from 17 residues. Trimming took 4 bases from V and 3 from J; bases not matched to a gene: 13. The CDR3 spells CASSAPDYRGGGNTIYF. Written as DNA, the CDR3 is TGTGCCAGCAGCGCCCCGGACTACAGGGGCGGTGGAAACACCATATATTTT.

This sequence joins TRBV5-1 and TRBJ1-3; 8 bases are a match to TRBD1. This CDR3 region has 15 residues. The J segment lost 7 bases and the V segment lost 4 bases, leaving 10 bases of the junction unmatched. Germline lookup yields CDR1 SGHRS and CDR2 YFSETQ. For the CDR3, the DNA is TGCGCCAGCAGCCTTGGACAGGGCCAGGGCAACACCATATATTTT. Its protein is CASSLGQGQGNTIYF.

The chain recombines TRBV2 with TRBJ1-4, with D possibly matching TRBD1 (5 bases). CDR1 is SNHLY, CDR2 FYNNEI, per germline. Between the trimmed V and J ends, which lost 5 bases and 1 base, there was a span of 8 bases. The CDR3 contains 14 residues. The CDR3 nucleotides read TGTGCCAGCAGTTTGGGGGGAACTAATGAAAAACTGTTTTTT. Translation: CASSLGGTNEKLFF.

The chain joins TRBV7-8 to TRBJ1-5; 8 bases are a match to TRBD1. The CDR3 covers 16 residues. V trimming: 2 bases; J trimming: 3 bases; junction bases outside the gene matches: 6. The V gene's germline CDR1 is SGHVS and CDR2 FQNEAQ. This chain's CDR3 is CASSLSGTGYNQPQHF. In DNA, the CDR3 is TGTGCCAGCAGCTTAAGCGGGACAGGTTACAATCAGCCCCAGCATTTT.

The gene calls are TRBV27 and TRBJ2-7; 7 bases map to TRBD1. Losses at the gene ends were 5 bases for V and 3 bases for J; bases not matched to a gene: 4. Germline lookup yields CDR1 MNHEY and CDR2 SMNVEV (reference sequence). The CDR3 loop spans 13 amino acids. Written as DNA, the CDR3 is TGTGCCAGCAGTCGGGACAGAGACTACGAGCAGTACTTC. This encodes CASSRDRDYEQYF.

CDR3 in amino acids: CATTFGGDQPQHF. The CDR3 bases are TGTGCCACCACCTTTGGGGGGGATCAGCCCCAGCATTTT. This chain uses TRBV6-1 with TRBJ1-5; TRBD1 is a possible D gene (5 bases). Germline assignment: CDR1 MNHNS and CDR2 SASEGT. This CDR3 has 13 amino acids. Trimming removed 10 bases at V and 5 bases at J, with 15 bases between.

The V and J genes are TRBV9 and TRBJ2-2; 10 positions agree with TRBD1. The CDR3 is made up of 16 amino acids. Trimming at V came to 0 bases and at J to 2 bases, leaving 1 base not matched to a gene. The germline CDR1 and CDR2 sequences are SGDLS and YYNGEE. The CDR3 DNA reads TGTGCCAGCAGCGTAGGGACAGGGGGAAACACCGGGGAGCTGTTTTTT. Its translation is CASSVGTGGNTGELFF.

V is TRBV28 and J is TRBJ2-7; TRBD2 matches at 9 bases. Losses at the gene ends were 3 bases for V and 4 bases for J; bases not matched to a gene: 4. This CDR3 has 14 residues. The germline CDR1 and CDR2 sequences are MDHEN and SYDVKM. The CDR3 region has the DNA TGTGCCAGCAGTTTCCTAGCGGGGAATTACGAGCAGTACTTC. This encodes CASSFLAGNYEQYF.

This chain links TRBV30 with TRBJ1-6, with 7 bases matching TRBD1. The germline V gene has CDR1 GTSNPN and CDR2 SVGIG (reference sequence). This CDR3 is 13 amino acids long. With 3 bases clipped from V and 8 bases from J, the junction kept 4 bases outside the gene matches. The CDR3 sequence: CAWSGDSYSPLHF. The CDR3 DNA is TGTGCCTGGAGCGGGGACAGTTATTCACCCCTCCACTTT. Variable domain in full (rest from reference TRBV30 and TRBJ1-6): SQTIHQWPATLVQPVGSPLSLECTVEGTSNPNLYWYRQAAGRGLQLLFYSVGIGQISSEVPQNLSASRPQDRQFILSSKKLLLSDSGFYLCAWSGDSYSPLHFGNGTRLTVT.

This chain uses TRBV6-1 with TRBJ1-6; D not resolved. The V gene lost 2 bases and the J gene lost 3 bases, with 11 bases spanning the gap. This CDR3 is 16 amino acids long. The germline CDR1 and CDR2 sequences are MNHNS and SASEGT. For the CDR3, the DNA is TGTGCCAGCAGTGAAAATCTCAAGGACTATAATTCACCCCTCCACTTT. The encoded protein is CASSENLKDYNSPLHF.

The V gene is TRBV7-9, the J gene TRBJ2-1; TRBD2 agrees at 13 bases. CDR1 and CDR2 from the germline V gene are SEHNR and FQNEAQ (reference sequence). This CDR3 has 15 residues. V trimming: 4 bases; J trimming: 6 bases; junction bases outside the gene matches: 3. The CDR3 coding sequence is TGTGCCAGCAGCTCGGGACTAGCGGGACTCAATGAGCAGTTCTTC. This sequence encodes CASSSGLAGLNEQFF.

The chain joins TRBV10-2 to TRBJ2-1, with a weak D call TRBD1 (5 bases). Germline CDR1 and CDR2: WSHSY and SAAADI. The V end was cut by 2 bases, the J end by 5 bases, with 13 bases between. CDR3 length: 15 residues. CDR3: CASSEAGSFNNEQFF. CDR3 nucleotides: TGCGCCAGCAGTGAGGCAGGGTCTTTCAACAATGAGCAGTTCTTC.

In its sample, this clone was seen a few times. The chain employs TRBV18 and TRBJ1-5; 7 positions agree with TRBD1. V lost 6 bases to trimming and J lost 3 bases; unmatched junction nucleotides: 5. Looked up from germline, CDR1 is KGHSH and CDR2 is LQKENI. CDR3 length: 14 residues. The chain's CDR3 is CASSGQVNNQPQHF. DNA for the CDR3: TGTGCCAGCTCTGGACAGGTCAACAATCAGCCCCAGCATTTT.

This sequence joins TRBV18 and TRBJ1-4; 8 bases match TRBD1. V dropped 3 bases and J dropped 5; count of bases not matched to a gene: 8. This CDR3 has 16 residues. Per germline, CDR1 KGHSH and CDR2 LQKENI. DNA for the CDR3: TGTGCCAGCTCACCTGGACAGGGAAGGTTGAATGAAAAACTGTTTTTT. Translation: CASSPGQGRLNEKLFF.

V is TRBV4-2 and J is TRBJ2-1; 8 nucleotides match TRBD2. Germline trimming cut 1 base from V and 7 bases from J; bases unmatched to any gene: 3. The CDR3 totals 14 residues. Germline values: CDR1 LGHNA, CDR2 YNFKEQ. This CDR3 is CASSQGASGNEQFF. The CDR3 bases are TGTGCCAGCAGCCAAGGCGCTAGCGGGAATGAGCAGTTCTTC.

This clone was observed a single time. The rearrangement uses TRBV7-2 and TRBJ1-2; 7 bases fit TRBD1. Per the germline V gene, CDR1 is SGHTA and CDR2 is FQGNSA. The CDR3 consists of 15 residues. J gave up 4 bases and V 1 base, and 6 bases lay outside the gene matches. In DNA form, the CDR3 reads TGTGCCAGCAGCTTAGACAGGGGTCATAGCTATGGCTACACCTTC. Its translation is CASSLDRGHSYGYTF.

The chain links TRBV15 to TRBJ1-2; no definite D call. V was clipped by 3 bases and J by 5 bases, with 7 bases between them. This CDR3 has 12 residues. Germline loops: CDR1 LNHNV, CDR2 YYDKDF (reference sequence). The CDR3: CATSRESYGYTF. In nucleotides, the CDR3 is TGTGCCACCAGCAGGGAGTCTTATGGCTACACCTTC.

This rearrangement joins TRBV18 to TRBJ2-1; unclear D gene. This CDR3 contains 11 residues. V dropped 2 bases and J dropped 7 bases, with 3 bases sitting between them. CDR1 KGHSH and CDR2 LQKENI come from the germline V gene. The CDR3 loop is CASSPGNEQFF. The CDR3 DNA sequence: TGTGCCAGCTCACCAGGTAATGAGCAGTTCTTC.